This is a list of T cell receptor beta chains from one sample in a study of brain T cells in children with intractable seizures. The table came from immunoSEQ multiplex PCR; TCRdb's copy has only in-frame clones and leaves some out. This table has 300,000 to 400,000 clones, roughly 93% appearing once. The sequencing used peripheral blood, collected about 5 months after surgery. The receptors shown here come from a boy in the first two years of life with tuberous sclerosis and intractable seizures. The CDR3 runs from the conserved cysteine through the conserved F or W. A D gene is named only where the DNA matches it firmly. A clone size is listed for some rows: how often the clone was seen (once, few, many), or a class if it is expanded.

J gene | D gene | V gene | clone size | CDR3 length | CDR3 protein | CDR3 DNA
TRBJ2-1 | TRBD2 | TRBV7-6 | NA | 16 | CASSLETSGGVNEQFF | TGTGCCAGCAGCTTAGAGACTAGCGGGGGGGTTAATGAGCAGTTCTTC
TRBJ2-1 | TRBD1 | TRBV7-2 | NA | 17 | CASSLDRERGFSGEQFF | TGTGCCAGCAGCCTAGACAGGGAACGGGGTTTCAGCGGTGAGCAGTTCTTC
TRBJ1-1 | NA | TRBV23-1 | NA | 18 | CASSQKGRGRGGNTEAFF | TGCGCCAGCAGTCAAAAAGGACGGGGGCGTGGGGGAAACACTGAAGCTTTCTTT
TRBJ1-2 | TRBD1 | TRBV30 | NA | 15 | CAWSPGTEPYYGYTF | TGTGCCTGGAGTCCTGGGACAGAACCGTACTATGGCTACACCTTC
TRBJ2-1 | NA | TRBV5-1 | NA | 15 | CASSLRQGGYNEQFF | TGCGCCAGCAGCTTAAGACAGGGAGGTTACAATGAGCAGTTCTTC
TRBJ2-6 | TRBD1 | TRBV7-9 | NA | 15 | CASSSRTGMANVLTF | TGTGCCAGCAGCTCGAGGACAGGGATGGCCAACGTCCTGACTTTC
TRBJ2-7 | NA | TRBV9 | few | 14 | CASSVGLGSYEQYF | TGTGCCAGCAGCGTAGGGTTGGGCTCCTACGAGCAGTACTTC
TRBJ1-5 | NA | TRBV30 | few | 14 | CAWNLGSSNQPQHF | TGTGCCTGGAATTTAGGCAGTTCAAATCAGCCCCAGCATTTT
TRBJ2-7 | NA | TRBV21-1 | NA | 15 | CASSNGSLSSYEQYF | TGTGCCAGCAGCAATGGTAGTTTAAGCTCCTACGAGCAGTACTTC
TRBJ2-2 | NA | TRBV19 | NA | 14 | CASSNGLNTGELFF | TGTGCCAGTAGTAATGGGCTGAACACCGGGGAGCTGTTTTTT
TRBJ1-2 | NA | TRBV6-1 | few | 13 | CASSDEHKYGYTF | TGTGCCAGCAGTGATGAACATAAATATGGCTACACCTTC
TRBJ2-3 | NA | TRBV19 | once | 13 | CASSRQDADTQYF | TGTGCCAGTAGTAGACAAGATGCAGATACGCAGTATTTT
TRBJ2-5 | NA | TRBV7-9 | NA | 15 | CASNLITGGQETQYF | TGTGCCAGCAACCTCATCACCGGGGGACAAGAGACCCAGTACTTC
TRBJ2-1 | NA | TRBV6-1 | NA | 16 | CASSVPRVGTYNEQFF | TGTGCCAGCAGTGTTCCGAGGGTCGGGACCTACAATGAGCAGTTCTTC
TRBJ1-5 | TRBD1 | TRBV19 | NA | 16 | CASSMGQGARNQPQHF | TGTGCCAGTAGTATGGGACAGGGGGCACGAAATCAGCCCCAGCATTTT
TRBJ2-1 | NA | TRBV5-6 | NA | 15 | CASSYGGPRANEQFF | TGTGCCAGCAGCTACGGGGGCCCGCGTGCTAATGAGCAGTTCTTC
TRBJ2-1 | TRBD1 | TRBV9 | NA | 16 | CASSALPGQGDNEQFF | TGTGCCAGCAGCGCCCTACCGGGACAGGGGGACAATGAGCAGTTCTTC
TRBJ1-2 | NA | TRBV5-8 | NA | 15 | CASRPRRGGSHGYTF | TGTGCCAGCAGGCCCCGCCGCGGGGGCTCTCATGGCTACACCTTC
TRBJ2-7 | NA | TRBV19 | NA | 12 | CASSIGGGEQYF | TGTGCCAGTAGTATAGGGGGCGGTGAGCAGTACTTC
TRBJ1-2 | NA | TRBV10-3 | NA | 12 | CAIYGQIYGYTF | TGTGCCATCTACGGGCAGATCTATGGCTACACCTTC
TRBJ1-2 | NA | TRBV24-1 | NA | 14 | CATSVGVLGGGYTF | TGTGCCACCAGTGTAGGCGTATTGGGTGGCGGCTACACCTTC
TRBJ1-3 | TRBD1 | TRBV16 | NA | 16 | CASSRRGQDRGNTIYF | TGTGCCAGCAGCCGACGAGGACAGGACCGTGGAAACACCATATATTTT
TRBJ1-4 | TRBD1 | TRBV9 | NA | 14 | CASSEGAQGEKLFF | TGTGCCAGCAGCGAGGGGGCGCAAGGTGAAAAACTGTTTTTT
TRBJ2-7 | NA | TRBV7-8 | NA | 13 | CASSLGGSGEQYF | TGTGCCAGCAGCTTAGGTGGGAGTGGGGAGCAGTACTTC
TRBJ1-2 | NA | TRBV19 | NA | 14 | CASSIGADNYGYTF | TGTGCCAGTAGTATTGGGGCGGATAACTATGGCTACACCTTC
TRBJ1-1 | NA | TRBV7-9 | NA | 14 | CASSPGWENTEAFF | TGTGCCAGCAGCCCAGGTTGGGAGAACACTGAAGCTTTCTTT
TRBJ2-3 | TRBD1 | TRBV29-1 | NA | 13 | CSVEDRGTDTQYF | TGCAGCGTTGAGGACAGGGGCACAGATACGCAGTATTTT
TRBJ1-2 | NA | TRBV7-2 | NA | 13 | CASSPPRQSGYTF | TGTGCCAGCAGCCCCCCGCGCCAGAGCGGCTACACCTTC
TRBJ2-7 | NA | TRBV7-9 | NA | 13 | CASSPERDYEQYF | TGTGCCAGCAGCCCAGAGAGAGACTACGAGCAGTACTTC
TRBJ2-5 | NA | TRBV6-5 | NA | 15 | CASSPPGAAVETQYF | TGTGCCAGCAGTCCTCCGGGAGCCGCGGTGGAGACCCAGTACTTC
TRBJ1-6 | NA | TRBV9 | once | 15 | CASSVEGTRNSPLHF | TGTGCCAGCAGCGTAGAGGGGACCCGCAATTCACCCCTCCACTTT
TRBJ2-3 | TRBD2 | TRBV7-9 | NA | 16 | CASSSRTRVATDTQYF | TGTGCCAGCAGCTCCCGGACTAGAGTGGCCACAGATACGCAGTATTTT
TRBJ1-2 | NA | TRBV2 | NA | 16 | CASSEGTPGDNYGYTF | TGTGCCAGCAGTGAGGGGACTCCAGGGGACAACTATGGCTACACCTTC
TRBJ2-5 | NA | TRBV30 | NA | 13 | CAWNRDHGETQYF | TGTGCCTGGAATCGGGACCATGGGGAGACCCAGTACTTC
TRBJ1-2 | NA | TRBV3-1/TRBV3-2 | NA | 15 | CASSQWIQPNYGYTF | TGTGCCAGCAGCCAATGGATACAGCCTAACTATGGCTACACCTTC
TRBJ2-5 | TRBD1 | TRBV7-9 | NA | 16 | CASSPTPGQGGETQYF | TGTGCCAGCAGCCCCACACCGGGACAGGGCGGAGAGACCCAGTACTTC
TRBJ1-2 | NA | TRBV6-6 | NA | 14 | CASSLREKNYGYTF | TGTGCCAGCAGTTTACGGGAAAAGAACTATGGCTACACCTTC
TRBJ1-6 | NA | TRBV19 | few | 12 | CASSIQNSPLHF | TGTGCCAGTAGTATACAGAATTCACCCCTCCACTTT
TRBJ2-5 | NA | TRBV11-2 | NA | 19 | CASSLVRGGPGALQETQYF | TGTGCCAGCAGCTTAGTCCGTGGCGGTCCAGGGGCCCTCCAAGAGACCCAGTACTTC
TRBJ1-2 | TRBD1 | TRBV27 | NA | 15 | CASSLSPDRGYGYTF | TGTGCCAGCAGTTTATCTCCGGACAGGGGCTATGGCTACACCTTC
TRBJ1-5 | NA | TRBV19 | NA | 15 | CASSISRGSNQPQHF | TGTGCCAGTAGTATCTCCAGGGGTAGCAATCAGCCCCAGCATTTT
TRBJ2-2 | NA | TRBV4-1 | NA | 14 | CASGAGPNTGELFF | TGCGCCAGCGGGGCCGGGCCAAACACCGGGGAGCTGTTTTTT
TRBJ2-1 | TRBD1 | TRBV29-1 | NA | 15 | CSVETGRSSYNEQFF | TGCAGCGTTGAGACAGGGCGCTCATCCTACAATGAGCAGTTCTTC
TRBJ1-1 | TRBD1 | TRBV27 | once | 14 | CASSLWDRGTEAFF | TGTGCCAGCAGTTTGTGGGACAGGGGCACTGAAGCTTTCTTT
TRBJ2-7 | TRBD1 | TRBV9 | NA | 13 | CASSGTGTGEQYF | TGTGCCAGCAGCGGGACAGGGACGGGCGAGCAGTACTTC
TRBJ2-2 | TRBD2 | TRBV6-1 | NA | 20 | CASSEGWGTSSKINTGELFF | TGTGCCAGCAGTGAAGGGTGGGGGACTAGCTCAAAGATAAACACCGGGGAGCTGTTTTTT
TRBJ2-7 | NA | TRBV5-1 | NA | 16 | CASSLNPDFPSYEQYF | TGCGCCAGCAGCTTAAACCCGGACTTCCCCTCCTACGAGCAGTACTTC
TRBJ1-1 | NA | TRBV7-9 | NA | 16 | CASSLPGTPLETEAFF | TGTGCCAGCAGCCTCCCCGGGACCCCCCTGGAAACTGAAGCTTTCTTT
TRBJ1-5 | NA | TRBV4-2 | NA | 16 | CASSQDRGLPNQPQHF | TGTGCCAGCAGCCAAGACAGGGGACTTCCAAATCAGCCCCAGCATTTT
TRBJ2-5 | NA | TRBV9 | NA | 11 | CASSSGETQYF | TGTGCCAGCAGCTCGGGGGAGACCCAGTACTTC
TRBJ1-5 | NA | TRBV28 | NA | 15 | CASSFPGRSGQPQHF | TGTGCCAGCAGTTTCCCAGGGCGGTCCGGTCAGCCCCAGCATTTT
TRBJ2-7 | NA | TRBV20-1 | NA | 14 | CSASPTGASYEQYF | TGCAGTGCTAGTCCTACGGGAGCGTCCTACGAGCAGTACTTC
TRBJ2-4 | NA | TRBV7-3 | NA | 17 | CASTQHSIGLAKNIQYF | TGTGCCAGCACCCAACATTCCATCGGGCTAGCCAAAAACATTCAGTACTTC
TRBJ1-1 | NA | TRBV30 | NA | 14 | CAWSVGPRDPEAFF | TGTGCCTGGAGTGTAGGGCCCCGGGATCCTGAAGCTTTCTTT
TRBJ2-1 | TRBD2 | TRBV30 | NA | 14 | CAWSSGTSYNEQFF | TGTGCCTGGTCTAGCGGGACGTCCTACAATGAGCAGTTCTTC